The T cell receptor (beta chain) described here comes from a study of T cells in Graves' hyperthyroidism and ophthalmopathy. Whole-study findings and limits: The model forecast ophthalmopathy, anticipating it by a median around 6.4 months before onset.

Germline lookup yields CDR1 MNHEY and CDR2 SMNVEV (reference sequence). V trimming: 0 bases; J trimming: 4 bases; junction bases outside the gene matches: 15. CDR3 length equals 20 residues. This clonotype was counted at least ten times. What it binds is not known. TCR beta CDR3 sequences were amplified from RNA transcripts. The HTBI primer set was used in a first-round RT-PCR of the TCR CDR3. Each CDR3 protein is one row after TCRdb ran MiXCR on the multiplex PCR reads. The sample records about 590,000 distinct CDR3 sequences, 15% to 18% being singletons. Each patient was aged 18 to 65 and had newly diagnosed hyperthyroidism of under 2 months' duration.

The sequencing sample was made of blood. This sequence originates from a woman aged 25 to 39 with Graves' hyperthyroidism. V gene TRBV27 combines with J gene TRBJ2-3, with 11 bases identical to TRBD2. The DNA of the CDR3 is TGTGCCAGCAGTTTATCGGCCCTTTCAGGGCTAGCGGGAGGTGCAGATACGCAGTATTTT. Residues: CASSLSALSGLAGGADTQYF.